This T cell receptor beta chain was observed in a study of T cell repertoires in cytomegalovirus infection. The wider study: CMV epitopes used comprised recently identified HLA-C-restricted ones and well-studied HLA-B-restricted ones. Public TCR beta signatures provided an indication of both CMV infection and a matching HLA type.

Notes on the study in general: It was HLA-C-restricted CMV-specific TCR beta clonotypes that dominated the response ex vivo. Of the TCR beta families, the public ones yielded a cumulative frequency that identified carriers of CMV plus the relevant HLA.

About this clonotype: Its specificity is not known.

CDR3 size: 15 residues. Germline CDR1 reads MNHEY; CDR2 reads SMNVEV (reference sequence). Unmatched junction bases numbered 5, after V lost 0 bases and J lost 10 bases. One entry per CDR3 protein, called by TCRdb with MiXCR from the reads. The sample holds approximately 910,000 distinct CDR3 sequences, approximately 30% seen once. The sequencing here drew on cultured CD8+ T cells from PBMCs, taken from culture after CMV antigen stimulation. The genes are TRBV27 and TRBJ1-6, with 8 bases lining up with TRBD1. The clonotype was recovered from a human donor in good health (CMV status not recorded). Some clones in this sample may be carry-over from other donors' samples. The DNA of the CDR3 is TGTGCCAGCAGTTTATCATCAGGGGGCCAATCACCCCTCCACTTT. Protein sequence: CASSLSSGGQSPLHF.